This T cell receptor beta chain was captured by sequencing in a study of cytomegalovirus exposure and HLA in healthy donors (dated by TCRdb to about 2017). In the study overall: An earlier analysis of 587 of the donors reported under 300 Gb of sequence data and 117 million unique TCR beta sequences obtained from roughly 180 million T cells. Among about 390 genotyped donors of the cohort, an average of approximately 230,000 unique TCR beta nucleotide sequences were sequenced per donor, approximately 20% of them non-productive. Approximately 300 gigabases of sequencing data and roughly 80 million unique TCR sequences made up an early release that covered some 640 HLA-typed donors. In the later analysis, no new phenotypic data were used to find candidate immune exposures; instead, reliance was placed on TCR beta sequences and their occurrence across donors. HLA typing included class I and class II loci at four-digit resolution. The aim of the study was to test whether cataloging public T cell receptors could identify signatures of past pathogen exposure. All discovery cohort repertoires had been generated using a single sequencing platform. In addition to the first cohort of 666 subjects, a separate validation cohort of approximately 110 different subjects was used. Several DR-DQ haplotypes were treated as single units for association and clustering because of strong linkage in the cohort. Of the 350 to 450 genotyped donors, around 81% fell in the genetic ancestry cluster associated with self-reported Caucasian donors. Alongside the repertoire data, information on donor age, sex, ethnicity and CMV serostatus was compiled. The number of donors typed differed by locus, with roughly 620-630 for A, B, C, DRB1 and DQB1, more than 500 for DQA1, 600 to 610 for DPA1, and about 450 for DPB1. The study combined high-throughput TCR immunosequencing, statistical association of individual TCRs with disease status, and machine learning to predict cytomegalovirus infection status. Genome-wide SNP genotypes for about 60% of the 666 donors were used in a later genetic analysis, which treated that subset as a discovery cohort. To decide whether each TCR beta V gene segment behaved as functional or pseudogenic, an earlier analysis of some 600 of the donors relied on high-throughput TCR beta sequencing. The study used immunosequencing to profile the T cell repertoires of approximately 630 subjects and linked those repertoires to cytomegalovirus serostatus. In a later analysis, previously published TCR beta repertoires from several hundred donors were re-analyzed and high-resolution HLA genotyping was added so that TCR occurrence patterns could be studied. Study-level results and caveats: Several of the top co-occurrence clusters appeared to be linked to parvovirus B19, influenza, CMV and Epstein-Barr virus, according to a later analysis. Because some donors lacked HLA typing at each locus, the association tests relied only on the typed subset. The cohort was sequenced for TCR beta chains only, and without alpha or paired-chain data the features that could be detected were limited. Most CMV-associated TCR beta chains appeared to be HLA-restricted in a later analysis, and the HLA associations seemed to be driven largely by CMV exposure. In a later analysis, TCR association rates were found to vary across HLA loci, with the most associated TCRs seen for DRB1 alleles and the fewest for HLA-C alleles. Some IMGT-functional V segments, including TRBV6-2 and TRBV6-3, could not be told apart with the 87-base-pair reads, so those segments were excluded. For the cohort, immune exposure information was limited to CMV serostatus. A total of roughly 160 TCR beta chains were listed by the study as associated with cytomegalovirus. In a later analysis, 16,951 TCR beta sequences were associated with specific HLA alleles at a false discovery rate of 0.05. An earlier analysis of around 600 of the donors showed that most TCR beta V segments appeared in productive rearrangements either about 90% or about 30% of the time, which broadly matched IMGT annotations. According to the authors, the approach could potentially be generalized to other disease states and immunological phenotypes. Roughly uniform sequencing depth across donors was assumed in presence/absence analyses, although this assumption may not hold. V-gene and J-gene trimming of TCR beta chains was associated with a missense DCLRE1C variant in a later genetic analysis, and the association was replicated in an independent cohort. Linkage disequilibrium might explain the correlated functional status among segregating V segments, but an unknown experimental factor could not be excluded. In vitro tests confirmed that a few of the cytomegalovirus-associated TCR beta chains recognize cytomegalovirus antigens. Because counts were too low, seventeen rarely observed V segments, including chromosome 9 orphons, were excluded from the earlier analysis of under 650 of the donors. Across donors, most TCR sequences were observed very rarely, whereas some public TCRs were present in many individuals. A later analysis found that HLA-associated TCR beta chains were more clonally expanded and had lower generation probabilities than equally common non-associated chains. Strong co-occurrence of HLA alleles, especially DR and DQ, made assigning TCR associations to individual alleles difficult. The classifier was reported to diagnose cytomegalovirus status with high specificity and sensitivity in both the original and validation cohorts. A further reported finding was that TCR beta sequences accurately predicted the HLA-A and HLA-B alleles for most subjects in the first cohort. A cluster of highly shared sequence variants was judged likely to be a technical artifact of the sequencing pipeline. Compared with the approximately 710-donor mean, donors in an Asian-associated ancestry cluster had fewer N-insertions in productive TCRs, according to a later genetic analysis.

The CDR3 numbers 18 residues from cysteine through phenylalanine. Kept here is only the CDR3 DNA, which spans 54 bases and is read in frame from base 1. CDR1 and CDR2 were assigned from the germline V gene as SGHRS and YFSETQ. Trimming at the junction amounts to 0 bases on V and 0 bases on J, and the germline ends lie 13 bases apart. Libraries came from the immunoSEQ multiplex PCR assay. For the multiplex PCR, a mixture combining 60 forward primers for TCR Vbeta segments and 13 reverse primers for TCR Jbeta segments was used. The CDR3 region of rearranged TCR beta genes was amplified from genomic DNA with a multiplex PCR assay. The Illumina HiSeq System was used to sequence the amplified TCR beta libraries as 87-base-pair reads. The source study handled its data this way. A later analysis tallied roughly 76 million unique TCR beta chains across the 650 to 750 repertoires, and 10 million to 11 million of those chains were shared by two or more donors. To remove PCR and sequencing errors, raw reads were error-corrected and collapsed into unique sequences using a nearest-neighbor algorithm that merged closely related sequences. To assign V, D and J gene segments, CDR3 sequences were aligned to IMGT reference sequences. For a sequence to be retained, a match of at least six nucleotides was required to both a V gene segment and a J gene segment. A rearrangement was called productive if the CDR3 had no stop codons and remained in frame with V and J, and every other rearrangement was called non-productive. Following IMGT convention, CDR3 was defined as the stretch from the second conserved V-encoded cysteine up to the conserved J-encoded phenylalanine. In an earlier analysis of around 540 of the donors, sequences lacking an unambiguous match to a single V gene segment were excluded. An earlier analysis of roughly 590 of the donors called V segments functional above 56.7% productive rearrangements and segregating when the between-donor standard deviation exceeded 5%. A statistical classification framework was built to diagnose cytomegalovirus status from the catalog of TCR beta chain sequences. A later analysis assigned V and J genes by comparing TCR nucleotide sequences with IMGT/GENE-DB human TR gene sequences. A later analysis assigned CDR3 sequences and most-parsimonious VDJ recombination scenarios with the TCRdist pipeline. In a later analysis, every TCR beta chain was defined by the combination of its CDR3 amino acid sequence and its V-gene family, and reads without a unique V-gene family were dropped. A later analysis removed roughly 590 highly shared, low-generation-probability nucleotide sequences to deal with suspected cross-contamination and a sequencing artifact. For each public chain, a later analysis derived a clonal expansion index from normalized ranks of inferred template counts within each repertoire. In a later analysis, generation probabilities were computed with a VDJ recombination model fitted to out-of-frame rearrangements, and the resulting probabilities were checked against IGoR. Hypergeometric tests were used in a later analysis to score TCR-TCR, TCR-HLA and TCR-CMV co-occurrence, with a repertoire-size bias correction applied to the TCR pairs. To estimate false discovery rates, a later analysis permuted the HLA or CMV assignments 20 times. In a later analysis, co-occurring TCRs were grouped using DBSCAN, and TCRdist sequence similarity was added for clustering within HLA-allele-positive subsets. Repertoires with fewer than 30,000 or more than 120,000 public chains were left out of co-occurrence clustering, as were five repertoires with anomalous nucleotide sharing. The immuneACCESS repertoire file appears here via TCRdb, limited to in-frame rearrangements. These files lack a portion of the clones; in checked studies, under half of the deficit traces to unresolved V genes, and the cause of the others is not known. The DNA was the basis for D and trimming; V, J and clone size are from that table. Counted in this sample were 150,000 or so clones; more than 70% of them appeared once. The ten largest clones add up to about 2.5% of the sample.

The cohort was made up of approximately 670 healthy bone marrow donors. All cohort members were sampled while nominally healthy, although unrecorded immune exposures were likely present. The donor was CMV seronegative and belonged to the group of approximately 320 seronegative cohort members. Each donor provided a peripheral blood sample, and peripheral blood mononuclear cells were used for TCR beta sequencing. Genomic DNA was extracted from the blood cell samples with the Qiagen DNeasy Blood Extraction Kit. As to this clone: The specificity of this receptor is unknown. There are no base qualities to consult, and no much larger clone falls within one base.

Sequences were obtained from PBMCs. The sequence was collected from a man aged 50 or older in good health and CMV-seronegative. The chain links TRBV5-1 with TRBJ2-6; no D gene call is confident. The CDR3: CASSLGWLPSSGANVLTF. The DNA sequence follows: TGCGCCAGCAGCTTGGGATGGCTCCCCAGCTCTGGGGCCAACGTCCTGACTTTC.